Here is one TCR beta chain with its context. This CDR3 has 15 amino acids. Germline values: CDR1 SGHTS, CDR2 YDEGEE. Trimming shortened V by 0 bases and J by 7 bases, and 14 bases separated the two germline ends. Libraries were prepared by immunoSEQ multiplex PCR; TCRdb keeps only in-frame clonotypes and omits some of them. There are approximately 130,000 clones in the sample; about four fifths occur only once, and approximately 20% lies in the top ten. Residents of 20 to 25 US areas, aged about 18 to 95 years, made up the participants. The data originate from a study of blood T cell repertoires in COVID-19.

This receptor was taken from a man aged 30 to 39 who had recovered from COVID-19. Sample: PBMCs or T cells enriched from blood (not recorded which). This chain links TRBV5-8 with TRBJ1-5, with TRBD1 as a possible D gene (5 bases). CDR3 amino acids: CASSLGGAGVQPQHF. CDR3 nucleotides: TGTGCCAGCAGCTTGGGTGGGGCGGGGGTGCAGCCCCAGCATTTT. Looking up the rest from reference TRBV5-8 and TRBJ1-5 gives the full variable domain: EAGVTQSPTHLIKTRGQQATLRCSPISGHTSVYWYQQALGLGLQFLLWYDEGEERNRGNFPPRFSGRQFPNYSSELNVNALELEDSALYLCASSLGGAGVQPQHFGDGTRLSIL.